What follows are 13 T cell receptor beta chains derived from one specimen sequenced in a study of cytomegalovirus exposure and HLA in healthy donors. The PCR contained 60 Vbeta and 13 Jbeta primers. Sequenced by immunoSEQ multiplex PCR; TCRdb stores in-frame clones only, minus some. Of fewer than 350,000 clones in the sample, around nine tenths were seen once. Material for sequencing was PBMCs. Receptor source: a woman aged 18-29 years in good health and CMV-seronegative.

The CDR3 bases are TGTGCCATCAGTGAGTTTTCCTCCTCCTACACTGAAGCTTTCTTT. Its translation is CAISEFSSSYTEAFF. J is TRBJ1-1 and V is TRBV10-3; the D is unclear. This CDR3 has 15 residues. The V and J ends lost 1 base and 3 bases respectively, with 12 bases between them. Germline V gene data show CDR1 as ENHRY and CDR2 as SYGVKD.

In regard to this clone: This specimen includes other DNA sequences encoding the same CDR3. The chain has TRBV20-1 and TRBJ1-1; D gene unclear. The CDR3 has 11 amino acids. V lost 2 bases, J lost 1 base, and 2 bases lay in between. CDR1 is DFQATT, CDR2 SNEGSKA, per germline (reference sequence). This CDR3 reads CSARRNTEAFF. The CDR3 nucleotides are TGCAGTGCTAGACGGAACACTGAAGCTTTCTTT.

This chain connects TRBV2 to TRBJ2-3, with 9 bases matching TRBD2. With 3 bases clipped from V and 6 bases from J, the junction kept 7 bases outside the gene matches. Germline V gene sequence: CDR1 SNHLY, CDR2 FYNNEI. The CDR3 is 15 residues long. In DNA form, the CDR3 reads TGTGCCAGCAGTGACGCTAGCGGGGTTGGGGATACGCAGTATTTT. This encodes CASSDASGVGDTQYF.

V usage is TRBV9 and J usage is TRBJ2-1; 8 bases agree with TRBD1. There are 15 residues in the CDR3. The junction had 5 bases not matched to a gene; V was cut back by 0 bases and J by 6 bases. CDR1 SGDLS and CDR2 YYNGEE come from the germline V gene. CDR3 coding DNA: TGTGCCAGCAGCGTAGCTTCAGGACAGGGCAATGAGCAGTTCTTC. Residues: CASSVASGQGNEQFF.

V gene TRBV27 combines with J gene TRBJ2-2; 12 bases are shared with TRBD2. The CDR3 spans 16 residues. The J segment lost 7 bases and the V segment lost 5 bases, leaving 8 bases of the junction unmatched. From germline, CDR1 is MNHEY and CDR2 SMNVEV (reference sequence). The DNA of the CDR3 is TGTGCCAGCAGTCCCCTAGCGGGGGGGACCGACGGGGAGCTGTTTTTT. Translated, it gives CASSPLAGGTDGELFF.

J is TRBJ2-1 and V is TRBV7-9; D possibly corresponds to TRBD2 (5 bases). Germline CDR1 SEHNR, CDR2 FQNEAQ (reference sequence). V lost 5 bases and J 9 bases, leaving 8 bases between the germline ends. The CDR3 spans 11 residues. The CDR3 here is CASSPEGEQFF. The CDR3 DNA follows: TGTGCCAGCAGCCCAGAGGGTGAGCAGTTCTTC.

The chain has TRBV9 and TRBJ1-2, with D unresolved. V lost 3 bases and J 4 bases, leaving 16 bases between the germline ends. Germline V gives CDR1 SGDLS, CDR2 YYNGEE. CDR3 length: 15 amino acids. The CDR3 nucleotides read TGTGCCAGCAGCGGGAAGGAGGTTGCCCTCTATGGCTACACCTTC. As protein: CASSGKEVALYGYTF. Drawing the rest from reference TRBV9 and TRBJ1-2, the complete variable domain is DSGVTQTPKHLITATGQRVTLRCSPRSGDLSVYWYQQSLDQGLQFLIQYYNGEERAKGNILERFSAQQFPDLHSELNLSSLELGDSALYFCASSGKEVALYGYTFGSGTRLTVV.

The chain couples TRBV2 to TRBJ1-6; no clear D gene. Trimming left V 6 bases short and J 7 bases short, with 16 bases between. Germline-derived CDR1 and CDR2 are SNHLY and FYNNEI. CDR3 size: 15 residues. CDR3 nucleotides: TGTGCCAGCAGGATCGGACTCCTAGGGAATTCACCCCTCCACTTT. This gives the protein CASRIGLLGNSPLHF.

The rearrangement links TRBV7-6 to TRBJ1-2, with D perhaps TRBD1 (6 bases). The V end was cut by 1 base, the J end by 7 bases, with 16 bases between. Per the germline V gene, CDR1 is SGHVS and CDR2 is FNYEAQ. The CDR3 runs to 15 residues. The CDR3 loop is CASSLGVLGASGYTF. The DNA of the CDR3 is TGTGCCAGCAGCTTAGGAGTGCTGGGGGCGTCTGGCTACACCTTC.

The V call is TRBV10-3, the J call TRBJ2-3, with 7 bases that match TRBD1. Germline V gene data show CDR1 as ENHRY and CDR2 as SYGVKD. Losses at the gene ends were 7 bases for V and 2 bases for J; bases not matched to a gene: 6. This CDR3 is built from 14 residues. The chain's CDR3 is CAIKGASPTDTQYF. CDR3 DNA sequence: TGTGCCATCAAGGGGGCCTCTCCCACAGATACGCAGTATTTT.

The gene calls are TRBV7-6 and TRBJ2-7; TRBD2 is a possible D gene (6 bases). Germline CDR1 and CDR2: SGHVS and FNYEAQ. V lost 1 base, J lost 2 bases, and 12 bases lay in between. The CDR3 has 15 amino acids. The DNA of the CDR3 is TGTGCCAGCAGCTTAGGGGGGGTAGGACCCTACGAGCAGTACTTC. It is translated as CASSLGGVGPYEQYF.

This clone was observed a few times. The V gene is TRBV10-3, the J gene TRBJ1-2; D may be TRBD1 (5 bases). Trimming cost V 6 bases and J 5 bases, with 13 bases left between them. There are 13 residues in the CDR3. Germline V gene sequence: CDR1 ENHRY, CDR2 SYGVKD. The CDR3 sequence is CAIRGEGRYGYTF. In DNA form, the CDR3 reads TGTGCCATCAGAGGGGAGGGGCGTTATGGCTACACCTTC.

The rearrangement links TRBV5-1 to TRBJ1-2, with TRBD1 identical over 9 bases. There are 13 residues in the CDR3. Germline CDR1 is SGHRS and CDR2 is YFSETQ. Trimming at V came to 3 bases and at J to 4 bases, leaving 1 base not matched to a gene. The CDR3 DNA is TGCGCCAGCAGCTCGGGACAGGGCTATGGCTACACCTTC. This encodes CASSSGQGYGYTF.